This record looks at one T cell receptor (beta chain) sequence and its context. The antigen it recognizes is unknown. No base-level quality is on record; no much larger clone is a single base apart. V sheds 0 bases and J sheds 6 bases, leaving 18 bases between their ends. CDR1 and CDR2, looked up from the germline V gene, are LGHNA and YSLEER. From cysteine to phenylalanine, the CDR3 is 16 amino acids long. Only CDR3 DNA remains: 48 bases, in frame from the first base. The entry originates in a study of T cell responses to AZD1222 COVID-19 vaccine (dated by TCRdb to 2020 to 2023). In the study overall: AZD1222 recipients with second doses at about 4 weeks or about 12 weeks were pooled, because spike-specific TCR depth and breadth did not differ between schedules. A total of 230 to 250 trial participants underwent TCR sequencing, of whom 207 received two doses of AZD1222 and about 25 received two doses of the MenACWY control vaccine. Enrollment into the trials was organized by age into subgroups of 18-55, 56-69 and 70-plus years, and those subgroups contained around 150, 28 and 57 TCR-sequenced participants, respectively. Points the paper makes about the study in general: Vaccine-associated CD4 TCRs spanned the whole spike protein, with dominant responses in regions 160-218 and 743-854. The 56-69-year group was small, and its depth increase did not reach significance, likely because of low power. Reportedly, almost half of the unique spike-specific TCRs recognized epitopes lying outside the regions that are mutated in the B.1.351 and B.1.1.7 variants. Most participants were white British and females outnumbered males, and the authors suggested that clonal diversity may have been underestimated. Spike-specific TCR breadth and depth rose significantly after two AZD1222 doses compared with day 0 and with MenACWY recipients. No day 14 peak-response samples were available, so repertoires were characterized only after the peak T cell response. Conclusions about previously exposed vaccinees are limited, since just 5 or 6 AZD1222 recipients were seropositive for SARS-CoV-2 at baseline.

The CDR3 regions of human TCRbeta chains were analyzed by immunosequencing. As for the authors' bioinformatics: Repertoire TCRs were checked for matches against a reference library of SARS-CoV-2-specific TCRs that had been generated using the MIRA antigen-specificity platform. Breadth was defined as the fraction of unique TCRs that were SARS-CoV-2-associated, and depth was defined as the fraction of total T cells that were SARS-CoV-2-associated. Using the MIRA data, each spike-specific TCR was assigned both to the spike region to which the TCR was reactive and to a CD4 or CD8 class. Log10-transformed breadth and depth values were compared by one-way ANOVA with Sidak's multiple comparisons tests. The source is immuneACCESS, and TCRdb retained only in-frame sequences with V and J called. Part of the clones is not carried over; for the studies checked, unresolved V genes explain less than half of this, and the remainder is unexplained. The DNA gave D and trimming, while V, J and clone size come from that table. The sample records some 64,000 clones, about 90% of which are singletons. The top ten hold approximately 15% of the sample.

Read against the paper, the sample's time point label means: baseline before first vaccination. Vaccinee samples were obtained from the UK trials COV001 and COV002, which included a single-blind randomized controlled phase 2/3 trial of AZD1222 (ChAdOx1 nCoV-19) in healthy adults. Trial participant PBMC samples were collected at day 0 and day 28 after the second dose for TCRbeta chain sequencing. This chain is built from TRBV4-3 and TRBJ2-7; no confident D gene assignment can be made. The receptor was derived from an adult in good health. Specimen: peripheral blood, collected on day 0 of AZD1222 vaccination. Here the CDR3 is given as CASSQDPRVPFAEQYF. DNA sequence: TGCGCCAGCAGCCAAGATCCAAGGGTCCCCTTCGCCGAGCAGTACTTC.